Listed below are T cell receptor beta chains from one sample, sequenced in a study of CD8 T cells in Susac syndrome. In TCRdb, the immunoSEQ multiplex PCR reads were re-called with MiXCR into one record per CDR3 protein. The sample consists of around 56,000 distinct CDR3 sequences, 90% to 95% of them appearing once. Sequenced input: CD8+ T cells from PBMCs. Source of these receptors: a human donor in good health. Both conserved end residues are part of each CDR3. A D gene is named only where the DNA matches it firmly. Clone size is not always given. Where it is, it says once, few, many or a class for expanded clones.

j_gene,abundance,d_gene,v_gene,CDR3aa,CDR3nt
TRBJ2-5,-,TRBD2,TRBV6-5,CASSYSLGRLAGEQETQYF,TGTGCCAGCAGTTACTCGCTAGGGCGACTAGCGGGGGAACAAGAGACCCAGTACTTC
TRBJ2-2,once,TRBD1,TRBV10-2,CASWRTGATGELFF,TGCGCCAGCTGGCGGACAGGGGCGACTGGGGAGCTGTTTTTT
TRBJ1-2,-,-,TRBV6-5,CASSYQPSYGYTF,TGTGCCAGCAGTTATCAGCCTTCTTATGGCTACACCTTC
TRBJ2-1,-,-,TRBV19,CASAGGPYNEQFF,TGTGCCTCCGCCGGGGGTCCCTACAATGAGCAGTTCTTC
TRBJ1-1,once,TRBD1,TRBV27,CASSLLARQGSTEAFF,TGTGCCAGCAGTTTACTCGCCCGACAGGGGAGCACTGAAGCTTTCTTT
TRBJ2-3,-,TRBD1,TRBV3-1,CASSFLTGDPSTDTQYF,TGTGCCAGCAGCTTTTTGACAGGGGATCCCAGCACAGATACGCAGTATTTT
TRBJ2-2,-,-,TRBV29-1,CSVEPGTRGTGELFF,TGCAGCGTTGAACCCGGGACGCGGGGCACCGGGGAGCTGTTTTTT
TRBJ1-1,-,-,TRBV9,CASARGFSDTEAFF,TGTGCCAGCGCAAGGGGGTTTAGTGACACTGAAGCTTTCTTT
TRBJ1-1,-,-,TRBV11-1,CASSPSAVNTEAFF,TGTGCCAGCAGCCCCTCGGCGGTGAACACTGAAGCTTTCTTT
TRBJ1-1,-,-,TRBV7-3,CASSLSGRNTEAFF,TGTGCCAGCAGCTTGTCGGGGAGGAACACTGAAGCTTTCTTT
TRBJ2-5,-,-,TRBV11-1,CASSLGSEGAHLIYQETQYF,TGTGCCAGCAGCTTAGGGTCGGAGGGGGCGCATCTCATCTACCAAGAGACCCAGTACTTC
TRBJ2-2,-,-,TRBV4-1,CASTLPGTGELFF,TGCGCCAGCACCCTCCCGGGGACCGGGGAGCTGTTTTTT
TRBJ1-1,-,-,TRBV19,CASLPGAGLAFF,TGTGCGAGTCTACCAGGTGCAGGACTAGCTTTCTTT
TRBJ2-1,-,TRBD2,TRBV6-5,CASSYSASGFNEQFF,TGTGCCAGCAGTTACTCGGCTAGCGGCTTCAATGAGCAGTTCTTC
TRBJ2-7,-,-,TRBV12-3/TRBV12-4,CASSPNGVRFYEQYF,TGTGCCAGCAGCCCTAACGGAGTTCGCTTCTACGAGCAGTACTTC
TRBJ1-5,-,-,TRBV5-6,CASSGQHSNQPQHF,TGTGCCAGCAGCGGCCAGCATAGCAATCAGCCCCAGCATTTT
TRBJ2-3,-,-,TRBV5-1,CASSLEGGITDTQYF,TGCGCCAGCAGCTTGGAAGGCGGAATCACAGATACGCAGTATTTT
TRBJ1-1,-,-,TRBV28,CASKLTVMNTEAFF,TGTGCCAGCAAATTGACAGTCATGAACACTGAAGCTTTCTTT
TRBJ2-7,once,-,TRBV5-1,CASSPAVDYEQYF,TGCGCCAGCAGCCCCGCTGTAGACTACGAGCAGTACTTC
TRBJ2-1,-,-,TRBV7-9,CASSLGGPGPLLNEQFF,TGTGCCAGCAGCTTAGGGGGACCGGGACCTCTTCTCAATGAGCAGTTCTTC
TRBJ1-1,-,-,TRBV12-3/TRBV12-4,CASRSGRTEAFF,TGTGCCAGCAGGTCAGGGAGGACTGAAGCTTTCTTT
TRBJ2-3,-,-,TRBV4-2,CASSSLGLFGDTQYF,TGTGCCAGCAGCTCCCTAGGACTGTTCGGGGATACGCAGTATTTT
TRBJ1-2,-,TRBD1,TRBV10-3,CAISDDKGGRDGYTF,TGTGCCATCAGTGATGATAAAGGGGGCCGGGATGGCTACACCTTC
TRBJ1-2,-,TRBD1,TRBV7-9,CASSLSPGQVAGYTF,TGTGCCAGCAGCCTCTCTCCGGGACAGGTTGCGGGCTACACCTTC
TRBJ2-7,-,TRBD1,TRBV27,CASSLPGTDEQYF,TGTGCCAGCAGTTTACCCGGGACAGACGAGCAGTACTTC
TRBJ2-2,-,TRBD1,TRBV29-1,CSAATGSRTGELFF,TGCAGCGCCGCGACAGGGTCGAGGACCGGGGAGCTGTTTTTT
TRBJ2-7,-,-,TRBV6-2/TRBV6-3,CASNIRQAAPEQYF,TGTGCCAGCAATATCAGACAGGCGGCCCCCGAGCAGTACTTC
TRBJ2-2,-,TRBD1,TRBV28,CASSPRDRNPGELFF,TGTGCCAGCAGTCCTCGGGACAGGAACCCCGGGGAGCTGTTTTTT
TRBJ1-4,-,-,TRBV11-2,CASSFARTNEKLFF,TGTGCCAGCAGCTTCGCCCGAACGAATGAAAAACTGTTTTTT
TRBJ2-7,-,-,TRBV15,CASQTYEQYF,TGTGCCTCACAGACCTACGAGCAGTACTTC
TRBJ1-5,-,-,TRBV7-2,CASSLEVGLQPQHF,TGTGCCAGCAGCTTAGAGGTGGGGCTTCAGCCCCAGCATTTT
TRBJ2-3,-,-,TRBV6-2/TRBV6-3,CASSRQPGTDTQYF,TGTGCCAGCAGTCGACAGCCCGGCACAGATACGCAGTATTTT
TRBJ2-1,-,-,TRBV12-3/TRBV12-4,CASSLVGVSISYNEQFF,TGTGCCAGCAGTTTAGTCGGGGTGTCCATATCCTACAATGAGCAGTTCTTC
TRBJ1-2,-,-,TRBV9,CASSAEGRLNYGYTF,TGTGCCAGCAGCGCGGAGGGCAGGCTTAACTATGGCTACACCTTC
TRBJ2-7,-,-,TRBV5-1,CASRPTPQGNYEQYF,TGCGCCAGCAGACCAACCCCTCAGGGGAACTACGAGCAGTACTTC
TRBJ2-1,-,-,TRBV19,CASSIGPLEFF,TGTGCCAGTAGTATAGGGCCGCTGGAGTTCTTC
TRBJ1-3,-,-,TRBV12-3/TRBV12-4,CASSLNPAVRGDTIYF,TGTGCCAGCAGTTTAAACCCCGCGGTTCGGGGGGACACCATATATTTT
TRBJ1-1,-,-,TRBV7-9,CASSLMANTEAFF,TGTGCCAGCAGCCTCATGGCAAACACTGAAGCTTTCTTT
TRBJ1-1,-,-,TRBV12-3/TRBV12-4,CASSFGMNTEAFF,TGTGCCAGCAGTTTTGGTATGAACACTGAAGCTTTCTTT
TRBJ1-1,few,-,TRBV6-2/TRBV6-3,CASSYLRTRMNTEAFF,TGTGCCAGCAGTTACCTTAGGACACGAATGAACACTGAAGCTTTCTTT
TRBJ2-7,-,-,TRBV6-6,CASSYIMASYEQYF,TGTGCCAGCAGTTACATAATGGCTTCCTACGAGCAGTACTTC
TRBJ1-6,-,-,TRBV27,CASSLTEPNSPLHF,TGTGCCAGCAGTTTGACAGAACCTAATTCACCCCTCCACTTT